This TCR beta chain derives from a study of monozygotic twins with inflammatory bowel disease. Study-wide findings and caveats: Among the T cells, different subtypes could not be distinguished.

In regard to this clonotype: The antigen remains unidentified.

Germline V lookup: CDR1 DFQATT, CDR2 SNEGSKA (reference sequence). The CDR3 sequence is 14 residues long. Both TCRalpha and TCRbeta cDNA were subjected to two nested PCRs lasting roughly 16 and 10 cycles. Reprocessing the 5' RACE reads, TCRdb reports a single entry for every CDR3 protein and omits DNA. This sample's table reports some 210,000 distinct CDR3 sequences. The genes are TRBV20-1 and TRBJ2-1; the D call from TCRdb, TRBD2, cannot be confirmed without DNA. The sequencing sample was made of blood. The sequence was collected from a human donor with ulcerative colitis or Crohn's disease, or a healthy co-twin of an affected twin (not recorded which). CDR3 sequence reads: CSAPRRARNNEQFF.